This record covers a single T cell receptor beta chain. This sample was included in a study of control samples from healthy donors and cancer patients. Assay: immunoSEQ multiplex PCR; the TCRdb copy retains only in-frame clones and omits some. The data contain 70,000 to 85,000 clones, 91% of them seen just once; the ten biggest clones take up 17%. The CDR3 extends over 16 amino acids. From germline, CDR1 is LGHNA and CDR2 YNFKEQ. The junction had 5 bases not matched to a gene; V was cut back by 0 bases and J by 6 bases. This clonotype was obtained from a man between 45 and 60 years old in good health. The chain couples TRBV4-2 to TRBJ1-6; 7 bases line up with TRBD1. Sample: blood. This chain's CDR3 is CASSQEAGTANSPLHF. The CDR3, as DNA: TGTGCCAGCAGCCAAGAAGCTGGGACAGCTAATTCACCCCTCCACTTT.